This T cell receptor (beta chain) was retrieved from a study of CD8 T cells in Susac syndrome. In contrast to the negatively isolated CD8+ and CD4+ T cells, TEMRA cells were FACS-enriched. Reverse transcription of roughly 0.45 to 1 ug RNA was performed with random hexamers. TCRdb analysed the immunoSEQ multiplex PCR reads with MiXCR anew, one entry per CDR3 protein. The sample yields 120,000 or so distinct CDR3 sequences, 85% to 95% seen once. In germline, CDR1 is MNHEY, CDR2 SVGEGT. There are 18 residues in the CDR3. Trimming pared 3 bases from V and 0 bases from J, leaving 18 bases between. This chain uses TRBV6-2 or TRBV6-3 with TRBJ2-1; D unclear. Sequenced sample: CD4+ T cells from PBMCs. The clonotype was recovered from a human donor in good health. For the CDR3, the DNA is TGTGCCAGCAGTTATGGACCACTAAAGCCCGGCTCCTACAATGAGCAGTTCTTC. Its protein product is CASSYGPLKPGSYNEQFF.